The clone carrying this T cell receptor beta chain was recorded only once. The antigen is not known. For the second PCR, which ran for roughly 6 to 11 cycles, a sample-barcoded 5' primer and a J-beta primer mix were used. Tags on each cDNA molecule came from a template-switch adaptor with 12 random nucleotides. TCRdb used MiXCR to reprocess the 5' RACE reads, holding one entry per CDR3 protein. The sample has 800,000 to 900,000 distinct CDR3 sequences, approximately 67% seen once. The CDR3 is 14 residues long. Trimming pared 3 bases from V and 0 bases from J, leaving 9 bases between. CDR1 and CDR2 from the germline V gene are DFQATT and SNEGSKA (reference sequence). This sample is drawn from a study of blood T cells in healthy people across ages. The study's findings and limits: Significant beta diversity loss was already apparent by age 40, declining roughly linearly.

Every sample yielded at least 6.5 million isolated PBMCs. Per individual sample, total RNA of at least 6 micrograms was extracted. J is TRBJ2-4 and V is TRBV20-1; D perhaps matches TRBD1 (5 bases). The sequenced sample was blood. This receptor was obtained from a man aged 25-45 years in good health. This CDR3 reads CSASRGVAKNIQYF. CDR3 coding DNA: TGCAGTGCTAGTAGGGGTGTAGCCAAAAACATTCAGTACTTC.